The rows below give T cell receptor beta chains drawn from one sample of a study of blood T cell repertoires in COVID-19. The protocol was immunoSEQ multiplex PCR, while the TCRdb copy is restricted to in-frame clones and leaves out a portion. The table includes about 80,000 clones, approximately 81% detected once. Sequenced material: peripheral blood. The receptors here all came from a woman older than 75 with acute or convalescent COVID-19. The CDR3 runs from the conserved cysteine through the conserved F or W. D genes are given only for firm matches. Expanded clones are given a class, and other clones once, few, many or no size at all.

D,V,size,J,CDR3,DNA
.,TRBV3-1/TRBV3-2,few,TRBJ1-1,CASSSGQLNTEAFF,TGTGCCAGCAGTTCTGGACAGCTGAACACTGAAGCTTTCTTT
.,TRBV7-9,few,TRBJ2-3,CASSSGRRGGTDTQYF,TGTGCCAGCAGCTCGGGGAGACGCGGGGGCACAGATACGCAGTATTTT
TRBD1,TRBV10-3,.,TRBJ2-2,CAIRNRGTANTGELFF,TGTGCCATCAGAAACAGGGGCACCGCGAACACCGGGGAGCTGTTTTTT
.,TRBV18,.,TRBJ2-7,CASSQTESYEQYF,TGTGCCAGCTCACAGACAGAGAGCTACGAGCAGTACTTC
.,TRBV6-6,few,TRBJ2-7,CASSPEWYEQYF,TGTGCCAGCAGTCCCGAGTGGTATGAGCAGTACTTC
TRBD1,TRBV7-9,.,TRBJ2-7,CASSRTGAYEQYF,TGTGCCAGCAGCCGGACAGGGGCTTACGAGCAGTACTTC
.,TRBV4-3,few,TRBJ1-2,CASSPTVGQNYGYTF,TGCGCCAGCAGCCCAACCGTGGGGCAGAACTATGGCTACACCTTC
TRBD1,TRBV11-3,.,TRBJ2-1,CASSFLNSGTAHLNEQFF,TGTGCCAGCAGCTTTCTCAATTCCGGGACAGCGCACCTAAATGAGCAGTTCTTC
.,TRBV5-5,.,TRBJ2-3,CASSFDGTTDTQYF,TGTGCCAGCAGCTTTGATGGGACTACAGATACGCAGTATTTT
.,TRBV6-1,few,TRBJ1-4,CASSERATNEKLFF,TGTGCCAGCAGTGAGAGGGCAACTAATGAAAAACTGTTTTTT
TRBD2,TRBV5-1,.,TRBJ2-3,CASSWYRLAESTDTQYF,TGCGCCAGCAGCTGGTACCGACTAGCGGAGAGCACAGATACGCAGTATTTT
TRBD1,TRBV6-2/TRBV6-3,once,TRBJ1-1,CASSYPRDRVTAFF,TGTGCCAGCAGTTACCCCCGGGACAGGGTTACAGCTTTCTTT
TRBD1,TRBV5-1,.,TRBJ2-7,CASSLEGGLHEQYF,TGCGCCAGCAGCTTGGAAGGGGGCTTACACGAGCAGTACTTC
TRBD1,TRBV19,once,TRBJ1-5,CASSRQGGQPQHF,TGTGCCAGTAGCCGACAGGGTGGGCAGCCCCAGCATTTT
.,TRBV10-2,.,TRBJ2-3,CASLLSGLADTQYF,TGCGCCAGCTTACTCTCAGGGTTGGCAGATACGCAGTATTTT
.,TRBV9,.,TRBJ1-3,CASSPRTDGNTIYF,TGTGCCAGCAGCCCTCGGACAGACGGAAACACCATATATTTT
.,TRBV9,.,TRBJ1-3,CASSVPGGRNTIYF,TGTGCCAGCAGCGTACCGGGGGGCCGGAACACCATATATTTT
TRBD1,TRBV27,.,TRBJ1-2,CASSLSNRGRGYGYTF,TGTGCCAGCAGTTTATCGAACAGGGGGCGAGGCTATGGCTACACCTTC
.,TRBV29-1,.,TRBJ1-1,CSGRTGGTEAFF,TGCAGCGGCCGGACCGGGGGAACTGAAGCTTTCTTT
TRBD1,TRBV7-2,.,TRBJ1-2,CASSLAEGADYGYTF,TGTGCCAGCAGCTTAGCGGAGGGGGCGGACTATGGCTACACCTTC
TRBD2,TRBV7-2,.,TRBJ2-3,CASSWTSGGTDTQYF,TGTGCCAGCAGCTGGACTAGCGGGGGGACAGATACGCAGTATTTT
.,TRBV5-1,.,TRBJ2-3,CASSLDPRRVVADTQYF,TGCGCCAGCAGCTTGGATCCCCGACGGGTAGTGGCAGATACGCAGTATTTT
TRBD2,TRBV18,.,TRBJ2-1,CASSPLAGSFYNEQFF,TGTGCCAGCTCACCTTTAGCGGGATCGTTCTACAATGAGCAGTTCTTC
.,TRBV30,.,TRBJ1-1,CAWSSRAGTEAFF,TGTGCCTGGAGTTCCCGGGCGGGCACTGAAGCTTTCTTT
.,TRBV9,.,TRBJ1-2,CASSESTAVYGYTF,TGTGCCAGCAGCGAGTCAACGGCGGTCTATGGCTACACCTTC
TRBD1,TRBV5-6,.,TRBJ1-2,CASRPTGDDGYTF,TGTGCCAGCAGGCCTACAGGGGACGATGGCTACACCTTC